The 28 T cell receptor beta chains below come from one sample, sequenced in a study of low-dose radiotherapy and immunotherapy resistance in tumors. Noted time point: after trial treatment. Treatment here: LDRT plus nivolumab, ipilimumab, low-dose cyclophosphamide and aspirin (RACIN trial). Primers used for first-strand cDNA, a TRAV- and TRBV-specific set, covered both alpha and beta chains. The authors ran approximately 20 PCR cycles to amplify TCRs with a constant-region primer and V-primer adapter. Each CDR3 protein is one row after TCRdb ran MiXCR on the reads. The sample records 35,000 to 50,000 distinct CDR3 sequences, 20% to 30% being singletons. The source was PBMCs, collected after low-dose radiotherapy plus immunotherapy. The receptors were sampled from a male donor with prostate cancer.

Relative to its sample, this clonotype is medium-sized. V and J are TRBV6-1 and TRBJ2-2, with a possible D match to TRBD2 (5 bases). Per germline, CDR1 MNHNS and CDR2 SASEGT. Trimming left V 5 bases short and J 7 bases short, with 11 bases between. The CDR3 has 13 residues. Here the CDR3 reads CASSTLEGGELFF. As DNA, the CDR3 is TGTGCCAGCAGTACCCTCGAGGGCGGGGAGCTGTTTTTT.

The chain has TRBV28 and TRBJ2-5, with a weak D call TRBD1 (6 bases). The CDR3 runs 14 residues. The germline V gene has CDR1 MDHEN and CDR2 SYDVKM. V was clipped by 3 bases and J by 1 base, with 9 bases between them. CDR3 in DNA: TGTGCCAGCAGTTTTGCAGGGGCCCAAGAGACCCAGTACTTC. It encodes CASSFAGAQETQYF. The entire variable domain, with the rest obtained from reference TRBV28 and TRBJ2-5, is as follows: DVKVTQSSRYLVKRTGEKVFLECVQDMDHENMFWYRQDPGLGLRLIYFSYDVKMKEKGDIPEGYSVSREKKERFSLILESASTNQTSMYLCASSFAGAQETQYFGPGTRLLVL.

There are many counts of this clonotype. The chain carries TRBV5-1 and TRBJ1-1; D gene uncertain. This CDR3 contains 14 residues. Germline V gene lookup returns CDR1 SGHRS and CDR2 YFSETQ. Trimming cost V 0 bases and J 3 bases, with 9 bases left between them. The CDR3 spells CASSLGGKDTEAFF. The CDR3 coding sequence is TGCGCCAGCAGCTTGGGGGGAAAGGACACTGAAGCTTTCTTT.

The rearrangement joins TRBV6-2 or TRBV6-3 to TRBJ2-3; the D gene is possibly TRBD2 (5 bases). The CDR3 spans 13 residues. Germline V gene lookup returns CDR1 MNHEY and CDR2 SVGEGT. V lost 7 bases, J lost 9 bases, and 17 bases lay in between. The CDR3 reads CASKYSEGGTQYF. DNA for the CDR3: TGTGCCAGCAAGTACTCCGAGGGCGGGACGCAGTATTTT.

This clonotype was detected a few times. This rearrangement joins TRBV5-1 to TRBJ2-6; D gene unclear. The CDR3 has 15 amino acids. The germline V gene encodes CDR1 SGHRS and CDR2 YFSETQ. Trimming took off 2 bases at V and 0 bases at J, with 6 bases between the two ends. In DNA form, the CDR3 reads TGCGCCAGCAGCTTAACAGCCTCTGGGGCCAACGTCCTGACTTTC. Residues: CASSLTASGANVLTF.

Details on this clonotype: A far more abundant clone sits one base away, making this likely a read error. This chain uses TRBV6-2 or TRBV6-3 with TRBJ2-1, with D perhaps TRBD1 (6 bases). The CDR3 spans 13 residues. The germline gives CDR1 MNHEY, CDR2 SVGEGT. Trimming cost V 6 bases and J 10 bases, with 16 bases left between them. The CDR3 nucleotides read TGTGCCAGCAGCCCAGGGGCTAGATACGAGCAGTTCTTC. Translating it yields CASSPGARYEQFF.

This clonotype has only a few counts. The chain links TRBV29-1 to TRBJ1-2; 7 positions agree with TRBD1. This CDR3 is built from 12 residues. Trimming removed 4 bases from V and 4 bases from J; junction bases left unmatched: 3. The V gene's germline CDR1 is SQVTM and CDR2 ANQGSEA. CDR3 in DNA: TGCAGCGTTGCCGCAGGGGGCTATGGCTACACCTTC. This encodes CSVAAGGYGYTF.

Many counts were recorded for this clonotype. V is TRBV2 and J is TRBJ2-3; 13 positions match TRBD2. Germline trimming cut 5 bases from V and 3 bases from J; bases unmatched to any gene: 11. Germline loops: CDR1 SNHLY, CDR2 FYNNEI. This CDR3 has 18 residues. CDR3 region: CASSPRTSGRGGTDTQYF. The CDR3 region has the DNA TGTGCCAGCAGTCCCAGGACTAGCGGGAGAGGGGGAACAGATACGCAGTATTTT.

This clonotype was counted many times. This chain joins TRBV5-6 and TRBJ2-2; D might be TRBD2 (5 bases). Deletions cut 4 bases from V and 0 bases from J, with 10 bases between. This CDR3 has 15 amino acids. Germline V CDR1 and CDR2: SGHDT, YYEEEE. The DNA of the CDR3 is TGTGCCAGCAGCCGGACTGACGCGAACACCGGGGAGCTGTTTTTT. This codes for CASSRTDANTGELFF. The full variable domain, its missing parts supplied by reference TRBV5-6 and TRBJ2-2, is DAGVTQSPTHLIKTRGQQVTLRCSPKSGHDTVSWYQQALGQGPQFIFQYYEEEERQRGNFPDRFSGHQFPNYSSELNVNALLLGDSALYLCASSRTDANTGELFFGEGSRLTVL.

This clonotype was picked up many times. The V gene is TRBV7-9, the J gene TRBJ1-1; D is ambiguous. Germline V gene lookup returns CDR1 SEHNR and CDR2 FQNEAQ (reference sequence). Trimming pared 5 bases from V and 3 bases from J, leaving 10 bases between. CDR3 length: 13 residues. CDR3 protein: CASSHPGDTEAFF. In nucleotides, the CDR3 is TGTGCCAGCAGCCACCCGGGAGACACTGAAGCTTTCTTT. Full variable domain (outside the CDR3, taken from reference TRBV7-9 and TRBJ1-1): DTGVSQNPRHKITKRGQNVTFRCDPISEHNRLYWYRQTLGQGPEFLTYFQNEAQLEKSRLLSDRFSAERPKGSFSTLEIQRTEQGDSAMYLCASSHPGDTEAFFGQGTRLTVV.

This clonotype was detected ten times or more. This sequence joins TRBV29-1 and TRBJ2-4, with 10 bases identical to TRBD1. V dropped 7 bases and J dropped 7; count of bases not matched to a gene: 7. Germline CDR1 reads SQVTM; CDR2 reads ANQGSEA. This CDR3 has 13 residues. The CDR3 here is CSGMTGGANIQYF. For the CDR3, the DNA is TGCAGCGGAATGACAGGGGGCGCGAACATTCAGTACTTC. Full variable domain (rest looked up from reference TRBV29-1 and TRBJ2-4): SAVISQKPSRDICQRGTSLTIQCQVDSQVTMMFWYRQQPGQSLTLIATANQGSEATYESGFVIDKFPISRPNLTFSTLTVSNMSPEDSSIYLCSGMTGGANIQYFGAGTRLSVL.

This clonotype was observed at least ten times. CDR3 amino acids: CATQTSGSNNEQYF. CDR3 DNA: TGCGCCACCCAGACTAGCGGGAGTAACAACGAGCAGTACTTC. The chain has TRBV10-2 and TRBJ2-7, with 12 bases matching TRBD2. V lost 10 bases, J lost 5 bases, and 9 bases stayed unmatched. Germline loops: CDR1 WSHSY, CDR2 SAAADI. This CDR3 has 14 residues.

This clonotype was detected many times. V is TRBV25-1 and J is TRBJ2-3; D unclear. CDR1 is MGHDK and CDR2 is SYGVNS in the germline V gene. V was cut by 6 bases and J by 2 bases, with 9 bases left in between. This CDR3 is built from 13 residues. The CDR3 is CASSPLFTDTQYF. The CDR3 DNA reads TGTGCCAGCAGCCCCCTTTTCACAGATACGCAGTATTTT.

This clonotype was found a few times. The CDR3 sequence is CASSVGQGSYGYTF. The CDR3 DNA is TGTGCCAGCAGCGTGGGACAGGGGAGCTATGGCTACACCTTC. The V call is TRBV9, the J call TRBJ1-2; TRBD1 aligns across 10 bases. Germline CDR1 and CDR2: SGDLS and YYNGEE. This CDR3 has 14 amino acids. V trimming: 2 bases; J trimming: 4 bases; junction bases outside the gene matches: 2. Full variable domain (rest looked up from reference TRBV9 and TRBJ1-2): DSGVTQTPKHLITATGQRVTLRCSPRSGDLSVYWYQQSLDQGLQFLIQYYNGEERAKGNILERFSAQQFPDLHSELNLSSLELGDSALYFCASSVGQGSYGYTFGSGTRLTVV.

This clonotype has just a few counts. It differs at one base from a far larger clone, so likely a read error. J is TRBJ2-7 and V is TRBV2; D is perhaps TRBD2 (6 bases). The CDR3 covers 16 residues. CDR1 SNHLY and CDR2 FYNNEI come from the germline V gene. Between the trimmed V and J ends, which lost 8 bases and 7 bases, there was a span of 27 bases. CDR3 coding DNA: TGTGCCAGCGGAGGGGTCGCGGCAAGCTCCTACAATGAGCAGTACTTC. Translation: CASGGVAASSYNEQYF.

This clonotype was detected many times. J is TRBJ2-7 and V is TRBV7-2; 7 bases are shared with TRBD2. The CDR3 is 15 residues long. CDR1 and CDR2 (germline): SGHTA, FQGNSA. V gave up 4 bases and J gave up 5 bases; unmatched junction bases: 11. The CDR3: CASSSGGSGRDEQYF. CDR3 nucleotides: TGTGCCAGCAGCTCGGGTGGTAGCGGGCGCGACGAGCAGTACTTC. The entire variable domain, with the rest obtained from reference TRBV7-2 and TRBJ2-7, is as follows: GAGVSQSPSNKVTEKGKDVELRCDPISGHTALYWYRQSLGQGLEFLIYFQGNSAPDKSGLPSDRFSAERTGGSVSTLTIQRTQQEDSAVYLCASSSGGSGRDEQYFGPGTRLTVT.

This clonotype has only a few counts. The V call is TRBV6-1, the J call TRBJ1-1; maybe TRBD1 (5 bases). The CDR3 consists of 15 residues. Germline CDR1 reads MNHNS; CDR2 reads SASEGT. Trimming stripped 1 base from V and 1 base from J, with 10 bases between. The DNA of the CDR3 is TGTGCCAGCAGTGAAGTGGCAGGGTGGAACACTGAAGCTTTCTTT. This encodes CASSEVAGWNTEAFF.

This clonotype was detected ten times or more. V is TRBV3-1 and J is TRBJ1-1; D gene ambiguous. V was trimmed by 4 bases and J by 1 base, leaving 10 bases between them. The CDR3 consists of 14 residues. The germline CDR1 and CDR2 sequences are LGHDT and YNNKEL (reference sequence). The CDR3 spells CASSPNLGNTEAFF. CDR3 bases: TGTGCCAGCAGCCCTAATTTGGGGAACACTGAAGCTTTCTTT.

The V gene is TRBV3-1, the J gene TRBJ1-2; D not certain. Germline CDR1 LGHDT, CDR2 YNNKEL (reference sequence). V lost 0 bases to trimming and J lost 2 bases, with 10 bases between them. CDR3 size: 15 residues. For the CDR3, the DNA is TGTGCCAGCAGCCAAGAGTATAGCGGCAACTATGGCTACACCTTC. Its translation is CASSQEYSGNYGYTF.

This clonotype was observed at least ten times. This chain connects TRBV20-1 to TRBJ2-7; tentatively, D is TRBD2 (6 bases). V lost 3 bases and J lost 1, with 16 bases in between. Germline loops: CDR1 DFQATT, CDR2 SNEGSKA (reference sequence). The CDR3 consists of 15 residues. The CDR3 coding sequence is TGCAGTGCTAGGGCGGCGGGGATATCTTCCTACGAGCAGTACTTC. It codes for CSARAAGISSYEQYF.

This clonotype occurred many times. The DNA for the CDR3 is TGTGCCATCAGTGAGCCGCCTGGGCAGGGGTACACCGGGGAGCTGTTTTTT. Translating gives CAISEPPGQGYTGELFF. The chain is built from TRBV10-3 and TRBJ2-2; weak D call: TRBD1 (6 bases). Germline-derived CDR1 and CDR2 are ENHRY and SYGVKD. V lost 2 bases and J lost 3, with 16 bases in between. The CDR3 runs 17 residues.

A few counts support this clonotype. The chain combines TRBV5-1 with TRBJ2-7, with TRBD1 matching over 9 bases. The junction had 5 bases not matched to a gene; V was cut back by 4 bases and J by 6 bases. The germline V gene encodes CDR1 SGHRS and CDR2 YFSETQ. The CDR3 extends over 13 amino acids. The CDR3 sequence: CASSEDRGSEQYF. CDR3 bases: TGCGCCAGCAGCGAGGACAGGGGATCCGAGCAGTACTTC.

About this clonotype: This probably arose from a read error, given a far larger clone one base away. This sequence joins TRBV20-1 and TRBJ2-1; no clear D. V lost 0 bases and J 10 bases, leaving 19 bases between the germline ends. Per the germline V gene, CDR1 is DFQATT and CDR2 is SNEGSKA (reference sequence). The CDR3 runs 15 residues. CDR3 protein: CSARDLLISSYEQFF. For the CDR3, the DNA is TGCAGTGCTAGAGATCTCCTGATTAGCTCCTACGAGCAGTTCTTC.

This clonotype came up many times. The rearrangement joins TRBV5-1 to TRBJ1-2; 7 bases are shared with TRBD1. The V gene's germline CDR1 is SGHRS and CDR2 YFSETQ. This CDR3 contains 14 residues. The V and J ends lost 3 bases and 1 base, in that order; junction bases with no gene match: 3. The CDR3: CASSSTGINYGYTF. Here the CDR3 DNA reads TGCGCCAGCAGCTCGACAGGGATTAACTATGGCTACACCTTC.

Details on this clonotype: This likely stems from a read error, as it lies one base from a far larger clone. The V and J genes are TRBV5-8 and TRBJ2-6; tentative D call: TRBD2 (5 bases). V lost 0 bases, J lost 0 bases, and 7 bases lay in between. Germline V CDR1 and CDR2: SGHTS, YDEGEE. This CDR3 contains 16 residues. The CDR3 DNA is TGTGCCAGCAGCTTGGAAGGGAGCTCTGGGGCCAACGTCCTGACTTTC. Translation gives CASSLEGSSGANVLTF. The full variable domain, rest sourced from reference TRBV5-8 and TRBJ2-6, is EAGVTQSPTHLIKTRGQQATLRCSPISGHTSVYWYQQALGLGLQFLLWYDEGEERNRGNFPPRFSGRQFPNYSSELNVNALELEDSALYLCASSLEGSSGANVLTFGAGSRLTVL.

At least ten counts were recorded for this clonotype. V usage is TRBV2 and J usage is TRBJ2-7; 8 bases are a match to TRBD1. The CDR3 is made up of 14 amino acids. Germline V gives CDR1 SNHLY, CDR2 FYNNEI. J lost 2 bases, V lost 7 bases, and 7 bases had no gene match. The CDR3, as DNA: TGTGCCAGCAAGTGGGACAGGCCAACCTACGAGCAGTACTTC. It specifies CASKWDRPTYEQYF. Variable domain in full (rest from reference TRBV2 and TRBJ2-7): EPEVTQTPSHQVTQMGQEVILRCVPISNHLYFYWYRQILGQKVEFLVSFYNNEISEKSEIFDDQFSVERPDGSNFTLKIRSTKLEDSAMYFCASKWDRPTYEQYFGPGTRLTVT.

Comments on this clonotype: With a far larger clone one base away, a read error is the likely cause. The V call is TRBV29-1, the J call TRBJ2-1; the match to TRBD2 covers 12 bases. V gave up 1 base and J gave up 10 bases; unmatched junction bases: 8. There are 15 residues in the CDR3. Per germline, CDR1 SQVTM and CDR2 ANQGSEA. The CDR3 DNA reads TGCAGCGTTGAAGGACTAGCGGGAGCCCCCTACGAGCAGTTCTTC. Translation gives CSVEGLAGAPYEQFF.

This chain uses TRBV5-1 with TRBJ2-5; TRBD2 aligns across 14 bases. CDR3 length equals 16 residues. Germline V gives CDR1 SGHRS, CDR2 YFSETQ. The junction had 6 bases not matched to a gene; V was cut back by 4 bases and J by 4 bases. Here the CDR3 reads CASSPGTSGGIETQYF. In DNA form, the CDR3 reads TGCGCCAGCAGCCCCGGGACTAGCGGGGGAATAGAGACCCAGTACTTC.